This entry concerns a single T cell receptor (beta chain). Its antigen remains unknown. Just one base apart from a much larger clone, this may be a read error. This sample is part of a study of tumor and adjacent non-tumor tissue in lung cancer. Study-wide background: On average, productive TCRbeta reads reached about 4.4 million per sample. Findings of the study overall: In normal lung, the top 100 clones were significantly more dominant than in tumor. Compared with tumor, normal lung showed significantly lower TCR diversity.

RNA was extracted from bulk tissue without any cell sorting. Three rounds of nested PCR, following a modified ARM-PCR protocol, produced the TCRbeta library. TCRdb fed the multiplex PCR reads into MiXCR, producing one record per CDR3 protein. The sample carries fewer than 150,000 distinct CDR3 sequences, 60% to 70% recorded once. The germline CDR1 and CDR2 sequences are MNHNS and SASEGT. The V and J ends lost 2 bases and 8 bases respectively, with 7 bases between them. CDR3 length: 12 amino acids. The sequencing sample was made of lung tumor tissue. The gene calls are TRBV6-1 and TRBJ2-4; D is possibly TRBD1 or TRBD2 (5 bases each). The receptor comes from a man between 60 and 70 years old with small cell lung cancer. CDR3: CASSEMGDIQYF. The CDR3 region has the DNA TGTGCCAGCAGTGAAATGGGGGACATTCAGTACTTC.